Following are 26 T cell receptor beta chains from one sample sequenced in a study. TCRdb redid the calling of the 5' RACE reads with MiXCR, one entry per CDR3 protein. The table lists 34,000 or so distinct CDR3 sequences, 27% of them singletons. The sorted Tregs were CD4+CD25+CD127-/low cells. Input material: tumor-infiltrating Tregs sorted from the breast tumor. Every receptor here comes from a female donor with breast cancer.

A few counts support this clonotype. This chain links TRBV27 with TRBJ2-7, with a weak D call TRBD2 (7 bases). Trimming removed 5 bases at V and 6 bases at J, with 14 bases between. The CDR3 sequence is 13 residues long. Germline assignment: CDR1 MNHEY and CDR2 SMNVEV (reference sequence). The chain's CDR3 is CASSGGARVEQYF. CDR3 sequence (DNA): TGTGCCAGCAGTGGGGGGGCCCGAGTCGAGCAGTACTTC.

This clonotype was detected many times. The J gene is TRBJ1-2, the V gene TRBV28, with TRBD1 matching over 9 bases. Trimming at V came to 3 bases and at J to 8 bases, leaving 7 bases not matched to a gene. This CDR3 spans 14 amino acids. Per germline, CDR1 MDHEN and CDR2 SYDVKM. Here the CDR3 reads CASSFEQGARGYTF. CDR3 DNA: TGTGCCAGCAGTTTTGAACAGGGGGCGCGCGGCTACACCTTC.

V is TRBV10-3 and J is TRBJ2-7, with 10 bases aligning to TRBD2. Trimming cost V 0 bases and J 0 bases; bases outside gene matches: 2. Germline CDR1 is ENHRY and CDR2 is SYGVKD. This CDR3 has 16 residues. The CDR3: CAISESASGSSYEQYF. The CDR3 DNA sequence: TGTGCCATCAGTGAGTCAGCTAGCGGGAGCTCCTACGAGCAGTACTTC.

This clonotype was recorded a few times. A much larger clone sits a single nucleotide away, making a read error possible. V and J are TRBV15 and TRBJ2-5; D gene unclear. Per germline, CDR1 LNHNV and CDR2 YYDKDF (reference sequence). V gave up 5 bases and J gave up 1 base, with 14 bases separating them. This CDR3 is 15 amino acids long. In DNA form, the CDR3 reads TGTGCCACCAGCGGAGTGGCAGGCCTCCAAGAGACCCAGTACTTC. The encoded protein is CATSGVAGLQETQYF.

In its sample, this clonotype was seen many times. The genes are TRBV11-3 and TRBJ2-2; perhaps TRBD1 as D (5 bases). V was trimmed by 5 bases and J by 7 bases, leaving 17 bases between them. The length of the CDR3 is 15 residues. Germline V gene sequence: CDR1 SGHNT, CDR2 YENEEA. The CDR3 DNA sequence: TGTGCCAGCAGCCCAGGTGGGGCAGGGCGCGGGGAGCTGTTTTTT. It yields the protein CASSPGGAGRGELFF.

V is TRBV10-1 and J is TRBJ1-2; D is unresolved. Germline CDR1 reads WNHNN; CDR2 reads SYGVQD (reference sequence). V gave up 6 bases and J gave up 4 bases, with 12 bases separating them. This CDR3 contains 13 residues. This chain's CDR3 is CASSLDKVYGYTF. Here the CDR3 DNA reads TGCGCCAGCAGCCTCGACAAAGTCTATGGCTACACCTTC.

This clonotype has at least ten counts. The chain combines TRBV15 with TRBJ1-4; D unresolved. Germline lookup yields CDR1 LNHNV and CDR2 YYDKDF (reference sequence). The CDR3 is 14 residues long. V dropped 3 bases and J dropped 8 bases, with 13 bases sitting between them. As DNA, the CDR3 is TGTGCCACCAGCAGCCAGGACGTGGGGGAAAAACTGTTTTTT. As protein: CATSSQDVGEKLFF.

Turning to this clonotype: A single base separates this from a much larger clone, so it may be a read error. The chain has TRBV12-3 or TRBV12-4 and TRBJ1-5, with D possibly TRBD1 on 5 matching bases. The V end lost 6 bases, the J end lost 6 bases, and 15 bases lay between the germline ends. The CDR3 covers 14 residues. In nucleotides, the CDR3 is TGTGCCAGCAGATCCCAGAGGGGCAGTCAGCCCCAGCATTTT. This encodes CASRSQRGSQPQHF.

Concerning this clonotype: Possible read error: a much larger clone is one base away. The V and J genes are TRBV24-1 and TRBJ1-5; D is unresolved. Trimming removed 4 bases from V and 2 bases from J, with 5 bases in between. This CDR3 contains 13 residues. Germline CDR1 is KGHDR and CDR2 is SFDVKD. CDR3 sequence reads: CATSEPGNQPQHF. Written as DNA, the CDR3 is TGTGCCACCAGTGAGCCGGGCAATCAGCCCCAGCATTTT.

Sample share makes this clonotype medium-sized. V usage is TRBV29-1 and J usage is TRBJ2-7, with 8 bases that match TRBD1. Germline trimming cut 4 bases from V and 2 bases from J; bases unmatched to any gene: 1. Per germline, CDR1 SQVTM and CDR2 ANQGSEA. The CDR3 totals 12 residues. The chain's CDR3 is CSVGQGTYEQYF. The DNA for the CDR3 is TGCAGCGTTGGACAGGGGACCTACGAGCAGTACTTC.

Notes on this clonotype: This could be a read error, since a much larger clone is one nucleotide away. CDR3 bases: TGTGCCACCAGTGACGCCGGGGCAGGGAAAGGCAATGAGCAGTTCTTC. It codes for CATSDAGAGKGNEQFF. The chain combines TRBV24-1 with TRBJ2-1, with D possibly being TRBD1 or TRBD2 (5 bases each). The germline V and J ends were trimmed by 4 bases and 6 bases, with 18 bases remaining between them. This CDR3 comprises 16 residues. Germline V lookup: CDR1 KGHDR, CDR2 SFDVKD.

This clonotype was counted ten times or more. CDR3 region: CATGSGLTSGKGNEQFF. Here the CDR3 DNA reads TGTGCCACCGGATCAGGGTTAACTAGCGGGAAGGGAAATGAGCAGTTCTTC. The V and J genes are TRBV24-1 and TRBJ2-1, with 10 bases matching TRBD2. This CDR3 spans 17 amino acids. Trimming cost V 9 bases and J 7 bases; bases outside gene matches: 17. Germline V lookup: CDR1 KGHDR, CDR2 SFDVKD.

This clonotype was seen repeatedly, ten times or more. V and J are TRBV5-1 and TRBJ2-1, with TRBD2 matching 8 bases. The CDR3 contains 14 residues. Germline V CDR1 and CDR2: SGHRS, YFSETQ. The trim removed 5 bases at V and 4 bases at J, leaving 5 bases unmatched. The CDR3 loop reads CASRGLDPYNEQFF. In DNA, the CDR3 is TGCGCCAGCAGGGGACTAGACCCATACAATGAGCAGTTCTTC. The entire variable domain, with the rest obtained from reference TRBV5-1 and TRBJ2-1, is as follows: KAGVTQTPRYLIKTRGQQVTLSCSPISGHRSVSWYQQTPGQGLQFLFEYFSETQRNKGNFPGRFSGRQFSNSRSEMNVSTLELGDSALYLCASRGLDPYNEQFFGPGTRLTVL.

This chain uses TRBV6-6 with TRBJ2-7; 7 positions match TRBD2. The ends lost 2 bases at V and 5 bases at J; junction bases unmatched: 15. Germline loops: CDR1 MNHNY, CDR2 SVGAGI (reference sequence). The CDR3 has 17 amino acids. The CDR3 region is CASSYEGFGGSRNEQYF. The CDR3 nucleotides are TGTGCCAGCAGTTACGAGGGATTTGGCGGGAGTAGGAACGAGCAGTACTTC.

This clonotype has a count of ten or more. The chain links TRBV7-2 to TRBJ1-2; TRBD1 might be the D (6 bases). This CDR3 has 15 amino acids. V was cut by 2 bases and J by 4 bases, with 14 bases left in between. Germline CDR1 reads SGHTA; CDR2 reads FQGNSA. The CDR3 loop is CASSLTPGATYGYTF. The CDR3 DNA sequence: TGTGCCAGCAGCTTAACGCCAGGGGCAACCTATGGCTACACCTTC.

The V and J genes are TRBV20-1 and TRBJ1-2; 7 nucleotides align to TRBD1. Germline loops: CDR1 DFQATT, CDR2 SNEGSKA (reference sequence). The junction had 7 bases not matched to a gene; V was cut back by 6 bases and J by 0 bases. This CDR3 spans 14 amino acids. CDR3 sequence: CSANPDRTNYGYTF. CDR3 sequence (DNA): TGCAGTGCCAACCCGGACAGGACTAACTATGGCTACACCTTC.

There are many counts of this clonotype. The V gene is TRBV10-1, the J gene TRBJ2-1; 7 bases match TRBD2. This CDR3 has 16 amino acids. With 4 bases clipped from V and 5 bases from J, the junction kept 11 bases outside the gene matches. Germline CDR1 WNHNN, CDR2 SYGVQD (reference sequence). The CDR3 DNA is TGCGCCAGCAGTGGGGGGAGGGCCCTCGGGCACAATGAGCAGTTCTTC. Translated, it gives CASSGGRALGHNEQFF.

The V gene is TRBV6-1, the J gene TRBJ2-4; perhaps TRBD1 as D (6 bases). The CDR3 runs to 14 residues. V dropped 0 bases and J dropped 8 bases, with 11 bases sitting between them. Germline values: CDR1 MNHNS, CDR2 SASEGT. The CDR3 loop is CASSEAHRADIQYF. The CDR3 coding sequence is TGTGCCAGCAGTGAAGCCCACAGGGCGGACATTCAGTACTTC.

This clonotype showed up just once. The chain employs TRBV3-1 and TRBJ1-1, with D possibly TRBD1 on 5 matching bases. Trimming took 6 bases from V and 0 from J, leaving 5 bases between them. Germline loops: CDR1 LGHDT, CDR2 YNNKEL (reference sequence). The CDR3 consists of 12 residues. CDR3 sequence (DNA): TGTGCCAGCAGGGACATGAACACTGAAGCTTTCTTT. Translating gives CASRDMNTEAFF.

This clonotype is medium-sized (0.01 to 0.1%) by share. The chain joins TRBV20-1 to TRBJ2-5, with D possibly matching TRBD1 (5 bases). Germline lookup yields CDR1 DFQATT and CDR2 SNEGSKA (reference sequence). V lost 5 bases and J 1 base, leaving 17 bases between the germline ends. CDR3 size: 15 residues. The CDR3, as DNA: TGCAGTGCTGGGGCCAGGGTGTGGGTCCAAGAGACCCAGTACTTC. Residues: CSAGARVWVQETQYF.

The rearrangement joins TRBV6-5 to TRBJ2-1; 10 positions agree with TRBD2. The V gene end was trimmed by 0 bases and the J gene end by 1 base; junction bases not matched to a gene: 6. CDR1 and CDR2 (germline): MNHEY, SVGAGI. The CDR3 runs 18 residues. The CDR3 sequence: CASSYSFASGSSYNEQFF. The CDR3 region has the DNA TGTGCCAGCAGTTACTCGTTTGCTAGCGGGAGTTCCTACAATGAGCAGTTCTTC.

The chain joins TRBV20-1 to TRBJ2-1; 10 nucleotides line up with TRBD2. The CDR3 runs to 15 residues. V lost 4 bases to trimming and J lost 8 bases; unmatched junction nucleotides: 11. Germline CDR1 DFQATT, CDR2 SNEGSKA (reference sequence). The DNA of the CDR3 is TGCAGTGCTACAGATAGAGCGGGAGGGGGCTATGAGCAGTTCTTC. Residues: CSATDRAGGGYEQFF.

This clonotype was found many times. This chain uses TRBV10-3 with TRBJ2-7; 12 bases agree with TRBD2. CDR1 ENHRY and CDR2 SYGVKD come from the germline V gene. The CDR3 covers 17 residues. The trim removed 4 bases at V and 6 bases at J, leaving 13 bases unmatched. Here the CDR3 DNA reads TGTGCCATCAGTGGCCTACTAGCGGGAGGACCTCCCTCCGAGCAGTACTTC. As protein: CAISGLLAGGPPSEQYF.

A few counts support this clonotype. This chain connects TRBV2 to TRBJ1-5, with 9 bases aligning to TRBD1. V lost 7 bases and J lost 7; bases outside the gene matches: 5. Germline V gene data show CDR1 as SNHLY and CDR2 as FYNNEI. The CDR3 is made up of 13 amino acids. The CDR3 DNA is TGTGCCAGCAAGGGACAGGGTAAACAGCCCCAGCATTTT. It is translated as CASKGQGKQPQHF.

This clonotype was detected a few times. As DNA, the CDR3 is TGCAGTGCTAGAGTTGCTAGCGGGAGGGTTGTCAATGAGCAGTTCTTC. It codes for CSARVASGRVVNEQFF. This sequence joins TRBV20-1 and TRBJ2-1; TRBD2 matches 12 bases. Germline V gene lookup returns CDR1 DFQATT and CDR2 SNEGSKA (reference sequence). The V and J ends lost 1 base and 6 bases, in that order; junction bases with no gene match: 7. The CDR3 is made up of 16 amino acids.

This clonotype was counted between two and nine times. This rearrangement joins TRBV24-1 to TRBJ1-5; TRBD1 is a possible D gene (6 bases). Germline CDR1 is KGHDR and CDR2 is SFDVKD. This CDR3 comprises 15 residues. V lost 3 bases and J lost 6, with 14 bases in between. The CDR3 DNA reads TGTGCCACCAGTGATGCACAGGGTTCGGGTCAGCCCCAGCATTTT. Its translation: CATSDAQGSGQPQHF.